These 19 T cell receptor beta chains were all obtained from the same sample, sequenced in a study of spatial heterogeneity in lung cancer. TCRdb used MiXCR to reprocess the 5' RACE reads, holding one entry per CDR3 protein. The sample comprises 4,000 to 6,000 distinct CDR3 sequences, around 20% of which are singletons, and around 20% rests with the top ten. Regarding time point: sample taken at primary tumor resection. The sequenced material consisted of unsorted whole RNA from tumor, nontumor lung or frozen PBMC. Sequencing used normal lung tissue next to the tumor, obtained at surgery. Every receptor here comes from a male donor with early-stage non-small cell lung cancer.

As concerns this clonotype: This beta chain came through as a stray read in a library set up for alpha chains, and its size says little. The rearrangement joins TRBV29-1 to TRBJ2-7; the match to TRBD2 covers 10 bases. CDR1 is SQVTM, CDR2 ANQGSEA, per germline. There are 12 residues in the CDR3. Trimming cost V 4 bases and J 3 bases; bases outside gene matches: 0. The DNA for the CDR3 is TGCAGCGTTGGACTAGCGGGCTACGAGCAGTACTTC. This translates into CSVGLAGYEQYF.

This clonotype is classed as medium-sized. The library was built for alpha chains, so this beta chain is an off-target read and its size means little. The gene calls are TRBV12-3 or TRBV12-4 and TRBJ2-7; 12 nucleotides line up with TRBD2. This CDR3 is 20 amino acids long. Trimming took 5 bases from V and 4 from J; bases not matched to a gene: 21. CDR3: CASSPRDTGWTSGTPYEQYF. CDR3 DNA: TGTGCCAGCAGTCCCCGGGACACGGGCTGGACTAGCGGGACTCCTTACGAGCAGTACTTC.

This clonotype is deemed medium-sized (0.01 to 0.1%). The library was designed around alpha chains, so this beta chain is a stray read whose abundance carries little weight. The chain has TRBV3-1 and TRBJ2-2; no clear D gene. CDR1 and CDR2 from the germline V gene are LGHDT and YNNKEL (reference sequence). The CDR3 has 14 residues. V lost 0 bases to trimming and J lost 5 bases, with 7 bases between them. The DNA for the CDR3 is TGTGCCAGCAGCCAAGATCGGTTGACCGGGGAGCTGTTTTTT. It specifies CASSQDRLTGELFF.

This clonotype was detected ten times or more. Within a library made for alpha chains, this beta chain is off target, and its count is uninformative. The J gene is TRBJ2-6, the V gene TRBV2, with D uncertain. The CDR3 contains 15 residues. The germline V gene encodes CDR1 SNHLY and CDR2 FYNNEI. Trimming took 4 bases from V and 0 from J, leaving 7 bases between them. The DNA for the CDR3 is TGTGCCAGCAGTGTTACTTCCTCTGGGGCCAACGTCCTGACTTTC. Translated, it gives CASSVTSSGANVLTF. Complete variable domain (other parts from reference TRBV2 and TRBJ2-6): EPEVTQTPSHQVTQMGQEVILRCVPISNHLYFYWYRQILGQKVEFLVSFYNNEISEKSEIFDDQFSVERPDGSNFTLKIRSTKLEDSAMYFCASSVTSSGANVLTFGAGSRLTVL.

Within the sample, this clonotype is medium-sized. Because the library targeted alpha chains, this beta chain is an off-target read whose size means little. V and J are TRBV18 and TRBJ2-7; D is ambiguous. Per the germline V gene, CDR1 is KGHSH and CDR2 is LQKENI. V was trimmed by 2 bases and J by 4 bases, leaving 12 bases between them. This CDR3 has 14 residues. This CDR3 reads CASSPGQTPYEQYV. The CDR3 nucleotides read TGTGCCAGCTCACCAGGGCAGACCCCGTACGAGCAGTACGTC.

This clonotype is labeled as medium-sized. This beta chain is an unintended read in a library built for alpha chains; its size means little. The chain uses TRBV28 and TRBJ1-3; D is ambiguous. The germline gives CDR1 MDHEN, CDR2 SYDVKM. V was shortened by 7 bases and J by 4 bases, with 20 bases between the two germline ends. This CDR3 is built from 16 residues. CDR3 nucleotide sequence: TGTGCCAGCACTACCCTAATCCCCGTAGGCGGAAACACCATATATTTT. It yields the protein CASTTLIPVGGNTIYF. The whole variable domain, remainder taken from reference TRBV28 and TRBJ1-3, is DVKVTQSSRYLVKRTGEKVFLECVQDMDHENMFWYRQDPGLGLRLIYFSYDVKMKEKGDIPEGYSVSREKKERFSLILESASTNQTSMYLCASTTLIPVGGNTIYFGEGSWLTVV.

Concerning this clonotype: This beta chain slipped into a library made for alpha chains as a stray read, so its size is not meaningful. This chain joins TRBV5-1 and TRBJ1-6; D remains ambiguous. CDR3 length equals 14 residues. Looked up from germline, CDR1 is SGHRS and CDR2 is YFSETQ. V lost 2 bases to trimming and J lost 7 bases, with 10 bases between them. In DNA form, the CDR3 reads TGCGCCAGCAGCTTAAGTAACGGGAATTCACCCCTCCACTTT. Translating it yields CASSLSNGNSPLHF. The whole variable domain, remainder taken from reference TRBV5-1 and TRBJ1-6, is KAGVTQTPRYLIKTRGQQVTLSCSPISGHRSVSWYQQTPGQGLQFLFEYFSETQRNKGNFPGRFSGRQFSNSRSEMNVSTLELGDSALYLCASSLSNGNSPLHFGNGTRLTVT.

This clonotype is medium-sized. This beta chain is an unintended read in a library built for alpha chains; its size means little. The chain is built from TRBV7-8 and TRBJ2-2; 7 positions agree with TRBD2. The CDR3 runs 15 residues. J lost 7 bases, V lost 1 base, and 6 bases had no gene match. CDR1 SGHVS and CDR2 FQNEAQ come from the germline V gene. CDR3 nucleotide sequence: TGTGCCAGCAGCTTAGAAGGGAGGGCGAACGGGGAGCTGTTTTTT. The encoded protein is CASSLEGRANGELFF.

About this clonotype: Since the library was made to target alpha chains, this beta chain is a stray read and its abundance is not meaningful. CDR3 DNA sequence: TGTGCCAGCAGTATTTCCATGGGGGCCTACAATGAGCAGTTCTTC. Protein product: CASSISMGAYNEQFF. The rearrangement links TRBV27 to TRBJ2-1; TRBD1 or TRBD2 may be the D gene (5 bases each). CDR3 size: 15 residues. Between the trimmed V and J ends, which lost 5 bases and 2 bases, there was a span of 13 bases. Germline loops: CDR1 MNHEY, CDR2 SMNVEV (reference sequence).

This clonotype was seen many times. This beta chain slipped into a library made for alpha chains as a stray read, so its size is not meaningful. The chain couples TRBV6-1 to TRBJ2-3; the match to TRBD1 covers 11 bases. J lost 4 bases, V lost 6 bases, and 3 bases had no gene match. Per germline, CDR1 MNHNS and CDR2 SASEGT. The CDR3 loop spans 14 amino acids. The DNA of the CDR3 is TGTGCCAGCAGGCCGGGACAGGGGGCAGATACGCAGTATTTT. This translates into CASRPGQGADTQYF.

This clonotype is medium-sized within its sample. With the library built for alpha chains, this beta chain is off target and its frequency is not meaningful. This chain connects TRBV2 to TRBJ2-5; possibly TRBD1 for D (6 bases). Germline CDR1 SNHLY, CDR2 FYNNEI. The length of the CDR3 is 14 residues. Between the trimmed V and J ends, which lost 11 bases and 3 bases, there was a span of 19 bases. CDR3 bases: TGTGCCGGAGTTCGGGCCGAGGGGGAAGAGACCCAGTACTTC. It encodes CAGVRAEGEETQYF.

By sample fraction, this clonotype is medium-sized (0.01 to 0.1%). This beta chain slipped into a library made for alpha chains as a stray read, so its size is not meaningful. This chain uses TRBV15 with TRBJ2-1; possible D gene TRBD1, 5 bases. The CDR3 length is 14 residues. The V and J ends lost 8 bases and 7 bases respectively, with 18 bases between them. Germline CDR1 is LNHNV and CDR2 is YYDKDF (reference sequence). The chain's CDR3 is CATHDRQSFNEQFF. The CDR3 DNA reads TGTGCCACCCACGACCGACAGAGTTTTAATGAGCAGTTCTTC.

This clonotype came up many times. Found in a library prepared for alpha chains, this beta chain is an off-target read, and its abundance has little meaning. The J gene is TRBJ2-3, the V gene TRBV29-1; 8 positions agree with TRBD2. This CDR3 contains 14 residues. J was trimmed by 4 bases and V by 3 bases; bases with no gene match: 6. Germline V gene sequence: CDR1 SQVTM, CDR2 ANQGSEA. The CDR3 DNA follows: TGCAGCGTTGAGGGCGGGGGGAGTGCAGATACGCAGTATTTT. As protein: CSVEGGGSADTQYF.

Turning to this clonotype: This beta chain came through as a stray read in a library set up for alpha chains, and its size says little. This chain connects TRBV5-1 to TRBJ2-7; 8 nucleotides match TRBD1. The ends lost 4 bases at V and 5 bases at J; junction bases unmatched: 11. Germline CDR1 is SGHRS and CDR2 is YFSETQ. This CDR3 spans 15 amino acids. CDR3 protein: CASSQGQGERNEQYF. CDR3 in DNA: TGCGCCAGCAGCCAAGGACAGGGAGAGCGGAACGAGCAGTACTTC.

This clonotype was recorded at least ten times. The library was built for alpha chains, so this beta chain is an off-target read and its size means little. The chain joins TRBV12-3 or TRBV12-4 to TRBJ2-5; 8 nucleotides match TRBD1. CDR3 size: 15 residues. V was pared by 1 base and J by 5 bases, with 6 bases of the junction left unmatched. CDR3 loop: CASSLEDRGGETQYF. The CDR3 bases are TGTGCCAGCAGTTTAGAAGACAGGGGTGGGGAGACCCAGTACTTC.

Regarding this clonotype: This beta chain lies outside the target of a library built for alpha chains; its clone size means little. This sequence joins TRBV3-1 and TRBJ2-6; 7 nucleotides agree with TRBD2. V dropped 1 base and J dropped 0; count of bases not matched to a gene: 6. The CDR3 contains 18 residues. Per the germline V gene, CDR1 is LGHDT and CDR2 is YNNKEL (reference sequence). The CDR3 region has the DNA TGTGCCAGCAGCCAAGTGCGGGGGACCACCTCTGGGGCCAACGTCCTGACTTTC. Its protein product is CASSQVRGTTSGANVLTF. Filled out from reference TRBV3-1 and TRBJ2-6, the complete variable domain reads DTAVSQTPKYLVTQMGNDKSIKCEQNLGHDTMYWYKQDSKKFLKIMFSYNNKELIINETVPNRFSPKSPDKAHLNLHINSLELGDSAVYFCASSQVRGTTSGANVLTFGAGSRLTVL.

This clonotype appeared many times. In a library made to pick up alpha chains, this beta chain is a stray read with a size that means little. J is TRBJ2-2 and V is TRBV5-4; D is unclear. The CDR3 spans 16 residues. Germline V gene lookup returns CDR1 SGHNT and CDR2 YYREEE (reference sequence). V lost 4 bases to trimming and J lost 6 bases, with 19 bases between them. The CDR3 DNA sequence: TGTGCCAGCAGCCCCCCAGGAAACGCGTACTCCGGGGAGCTGTTTTTT. Translated, it gives CASSPPGNAYSGELFF.

By frequency in the sample, this clonotype is medium-sized. For a library built for alpha chains, this beta chain is a stray read; little rests on its size. The chain is built from TRBV13 and TRBJ1-1; a weak D match, TRBD1 (5 bases). The CDR3 extends over 15 amino acids. Germline V lookup: CDR1 PRHDT, CDR2 FYEKMQ (reference sequence). V lost 2 bases and J 0 bases, leaving 10 bases between the germline ends. The CDR3 nucleotides are TGTGCCAGCAGCTTAAGGGACGGAATGAACACTGAAGCTTTCTTT. Translating it yields CASSLRDGMNTEAFF.

In its sample, this clonotype is medium-sized (0.01 to 0.1%). As an off-target read in a library built for alpha chains, this beta chain has a frequency of little significance. CDR3 coding DNA: TGTGCCAGCAGGCAGGCGGCGACAGGGAACTATGGCTACACCTTC. Translation: CASRQAATGNYGYTF. The V call is TRBV2, the J call TRBJ1-2; TRBD1 matches at 7 bases. The V segment lost 6 bases and the J segment 2 bases; nucleotides outside the gene matches: 9. Germline CDR1 SNHLY, CDR2 FYNNEI. This CDR3 region has 15 residues. Using reference TRBV2 and TRBJ1-2 for the parts outside the CDR3, the full variable domain is EPEVTQTPSHQVTQMGQEVILRCVPISNHLYFYWYRQILGQKVEFLVSFYNNEISEKSEIFDDQFSVERPDGSNFTLKIRSTKLEDSAMYFCASRQAATGNYGYTFGSGTRLTVV.